The TCR beta chain described here comes from a study of blood T cells in healthy people across ages. A J-beta primer mix and a sample-barcoded 5' primer were used in a second PCR of about 7 to 12 cycles. TCRdb re-analysed the 5' RACE reads in MiXCR, keeping a single row per CDR3 protein. The sample has some 560,000 distinct CDR3 sequences, roughly a quarter seen once. CDR3 size: 13 residues. The ends were cut back, 6 bases at V and 2 bases at J, with 10 bases in the middle. This sample also belongs to another study, concerning T cells of mothers and their children.

The sequenced sample was blood. The sequence was collected from a boy younger than 10 in good health. The V and J genes are TRBV12-3 or TRBV12-4 and TRBJ2-5; D remains ambiguous. For the CDR3, the DNA is TGTGCCAGCAGACCCCCAGGACAAGAGACCCAGTACTTC. This sequence encodes CASRPPGQETQYF.